This T cell receptor beta chain was documented in a study of cytomegalovirus exposure and HLA in healthy donors listed by TCRdb under 2017. Study-wide context: According to an earlier analysis of around 600 of the donors, 150 million to 200 million T cells yielded over 100 million unique TCR beta sequences and roughly 280 Gb of sequence data. An early release that covered some 630 HLA-typed donors contained approximately 300 gigabases of sequencing data and 65 million to 100 million unique TCR sequences. The genetic ancestry cluster associated with self-reported Caucasian donors included over 80% of the 398 genotyped donors. The aim of the study was to test whether cataloging public T cell receptors could identify signatures of past pathogen exposure. The T cell repertoires of around 670 subjects were profiled by immunosequencing and related to cytomegalovirus serostatus. In addition to the first cohort of roughly 670 subjects, a separate validation cohort of approximately 110 different subjects was used. High-throughput TCR immunosequencing, statistical association of individual TCRs with disease status, and machine learning were combined to predict cytomegalovirus infection status. To study patterns of TCR occurrence, a later analysis re-analyzed previously published TCR beta repertoires from around 670 donors and added high-resolution HLA genotyping. In the later analysis, no new phenotypic data were used to find candidate immune exposures; instead, reliance was placed on TCR beta sequences and their occurrence across donors. In an earlier analysis of around 540 of the donors, high-throughput TCR beta sequencing was used to judge whether each TCR beta V gene segment behaved as functional or pseudogenic. Donor age, sex, ethnicity and CMV serostatus were collected together with the repertoire data. A later genetic analysis used genome-wide SNP genotypes for about 65% of the roughly 670 donors, treating that subset as a discovery cohort. All discovery cohort repertoires had been generated on a single sequencing platform. HLA typing covered class I and class II loci at four-digit resolution. The number of typed donors differed by locus: about 620-630 for A, B, C, DRB1 and DQB1; approximately 540 for DQA1; 606 for DPA1; and about 450 for DPB1. About five DR-DQ haplotypes were handled as single units for association and clustering, since linkage in the cohort was strong. On average, around 230,000 unique TCR beta nucleotide sequences were sequenced per donor among 350 to 400 genotyped donors of the cohort, with roughly 20% of those sequences being non-productive. Points the paper makes about the study in general: A further reported finding was that TCR beta sequences accurately predicted the HLA-A and HLA-B alleles for most subjects in the first cohort. An association between a missense DCLRE1C variant and V-gene and J-gene trimming of TCR beta chains was found in a later genetic analysis and replicated in an independent cohort. Immune exposure information for the cohort was limited to CMV serostatus. The sequencing pipeline was judged likely to have produced a cluster of highly shared sequence variants as a technical artifact. In a later analysis, around 15,000 TCR beta sequences were associated with specific HLA alleles at a false discovery rate of 0.05. In a later analysis, several top co-occurrence clusters were reported to appear linked to parvovirus B19, influenza, CMV and Epstein-Barr virus. Correlated functional status among segregating V segments might be attributable to linkage disequilibrium, but an unknown experimental factor could not be ruled out. The classifier was reported to diagnose cytomegalovirus status with high specificity and sensitivity in both the original and validation cohorts. Because some donors lacked HLA typing at each locus, the association tests relied only on the typed subset. Roughly uniform sequencing depth across donors was assumed in presence/absence analyses, although this assumption may not hold. In a later genetic analysis, fewer N-insertions in productive TCRs were reported among donors in an Asian-associated ancestry cluster than the roughly 640-donor mean. Across donors, most TCR sequences were observed very rarely, whereas some public TCRs were present in many individuals. The authors suggested that the approach could potentially be generalized to other disease states and immunological phenotypes. In a later analysis, most CMV-associated TCR beta chains were found to appear HLA-restricted, with HLA associations seemingly driven largely by CMV exposure. An earlier analysis of 587 of the donors showed that most TCR beta V segments appeared in productive rearrangements either about 87% or about 30% of the time, which broadly matched IMGT annotations. In vitro tests confirmed that a few of the cytomegalovirus-associated TCR beta chains recognize cytomegalovirus antigens. Over 15 rarely observed V segments, including chromosome 9 orphons, were excluded from the earlier analysis of about 600 of the donors because counts were too low. This cohort had only TCR beta chains sequenced, and the lack of alpha or paired-chain data limited which features could be detected. In a later analysis, HLA-associated TCR beta chains showed more clonal expansion and lower generation probabilities than non-associated chains that were equally common. According to a later analysis, TCR association rates differed among HLA loci, with DRB1 alleles showing the most associated TCRs and HLA-C alleles showing the fewest. Strong co-occurrence of HLA alleles, especially DR and DQ, made assigning TCR associations to individual alleles difficult. The study listed 150 to 200 TCR beta chains as associated with cytomegalovirus.

The method behind the library was the immunoSEQ multiplex PCR assay. For the multiplex PCR, a mixture combining 60 forward primers for TCR Vbeta segments and 13 reverse primers for TCR Jbeta segments was used. A multiplex PCR assay on genomic DNA amplified the CDR3 region of rearranged TCR beta genes. On the Illumina HiSeq System, the amplified TCR beta libraries were sequenced as 87-base-pair reads. The study's own analysis went as follows. A later analysis counted about 82 million unique TCR beta chains across the 670 or so repertoires, and 9.5 million to 11 million of these chains were shared by at least two donors. Raw reads were error-corrected and collapsed into unique sequences with a nearest-neighbor algorithm that merged closely related sequences to remove PCR and sequencing errors. To assign V, D and J gene segments, CDR3 sequences were aligned to IMGT reference sequences. For a sequence to be retained, at least a six-nucleotide match to both a V gene segment and a J gene segment was required. Rearrangements were called productive when the CDR3 lacked stop codons and stayed in frame with V and J; all others were non-productive. Following IMGT convention, CDR3 was defined as the stretch from the second conserved V-encoded cysteine up to the conserved J-encoded phenylalanine. The earlier analysis of 500 to 750 of the donors excluded any sequence lacking an unambiguous match to a single V gene segment. In an earlier analysis of approximately 560 of the donors, a V segment was called functional when productive rearrangements were above 56.7%, and segregating when the standard deviation between donors exceeded 5%. A statistical classification framework was built to diagnose cytomegalovirus status from the catalog of TCR beta chain sequences. In a later analysis, V and J genes were assigned by comparing TCR nucleotide sequences against IMGT/GENE-DB human TR gene sequences. A later analysis assigned CDR3 sequences and most-parsimonious VDJ recombination scenarios with the TCRdist pipeline. A later analysis defined each TCR beta chain by its CDR3 amino acid sequence plus V-gene family, and excluded reads lacking a unique V-gene family. A later analysis removed 592 highly shared, low-generation-probability nucleotide sequences to deal with suspected cross-contamination and a sequencing artifact. A later analysis calculated a clonal expansion index for each public chain from normalized within-repertoire ranks of inferred template counts. A later analysis computed generation probabilities with a VDJ recombination model fitted to out-of-frame rearrangements, and checked the results against IGoR. A later analysis scored TCR-TCR, TCR-HLA and TCR-CMV co-occurrence with hypergeometric tests, applying a repertoire-size bias correction to TCR pairs. To estimate false discovery rates, a later analysis permuted the HLA or CMV assignments 20 times. In a later analysis, co-occurring TCRs were grouped using DBSCAN, with TCRdist sequence similarity added in when clustering inside HLA-allele-positive subsets. Repertoires with fewer than 30,000 or more than 120,000 public chains were left out of co-occurrence clustering, as were a handful of repertoires with anomalous nucleotide sharing. TCRdb retrieved this table from immuneACCESS and kept in-frame rearrangements only. Not all clones are present; in checked studies, unresolved V genes account for under half, and no reason is known for the remainder. V, J and clone size were drawn from that table, and D and trimming were deduced from the DNA. In this sample the table shows 100,000 to 140,000 clones, roughly 82% of which occur a single time. The ten largest account for roughly 2.6% of the sample.

In total, approximately 610 healthy bone marrow donors made up the cohort. All cohort members were sampled while nominally healthy, although unrecorded immune exposures were likely present. The donor was CMV seropositive and belonged to the group of more than 250 seropositive cohort members. A peripheral blood sample was provided by each donor, and peripheral blood mononuclear cells were used for TCR beta sequencing. The Qiagen DNeasy Blood Extraction Kit was used to extract genomic DNA from the blood cell samples. About this clone itself: The clone's antigen remains unknown. No base-level quality is on record; no much larger clone is a single base apart.

The clonotype comes from a man aged 30-40 years in good health and CMV-seropositive. Sequenced: PBMCs.

The CDR3 is CASRGSGTGTYEQYF. In nucleotides, the sequence is TGTGCCAGCAGGGGGTCCGGGACAGGGACCTACGAGCAGTACTTC. This chain is built from TRBV6-1 and TRBJ2-7, with 9 bases matching TRBD1. From V the trimming removes 6 bases and from J it removes 2 bases, while the gene matches leave 8 bases of the junction unaccounted for. Per the germline V gene, MNHNS is the CDR1 and SASEGT is the CDR2. The CDR3 starts with the cysteine, ends with the phenylalanine, and has 15 residues. Of all the DNA, just the CDR3 is kept, 45 bases in frame from base 1.